This is a list of T cell receptor beta chains from one sample in a study of post-analysis software for immune sequencing data. From the PCR reads, TCRdb called clonotypes with MiXCR, one entry per CDR3 protein. The sample yields around 440,000 distinct CDR3 sequences, approximately 45% seen once. Sequencing was performed on blood. Receptors originate from a girl aged 5-17 years with multiple sclerosis. The CDR3 runs from the conserved cysteine through the conserved F or W. Fields, in order: J gene, clone size, D gene, V gene, CDR3 protein, CDR3 DNA. The D gene is left open where the match is weak. Not all rows give a size; the values are once, few, many and, for expanded clones, a class.

TRBJ2-3 few TRBD2 TRBV29-1 CSVTRGGSADTQYF TGCAGCGTTACCCGGGGCGGGAGCGCAGATACGCAGTATTTT
TRBJ2-1 NA TRBD2 TRBV29-1 CSVSGTSGIFNEQFF TGCAGCGTTTCAGGGACTAGCGGGATATTCAATGAGCAGTTCTTC
TRBJ2-3 once TRBD2 TRBV6-1 CASTPARLSGGGADTQYF TGTGCCAGCACTCCCGCCCGACTATCGGGAGGAGGAGCAGATACGCAGTATTTT
TRBJ2-5 NA NA TRBV5-1 CASSQSEQETQYF TGCGCCAGCAGCCAGTCAGAACAAGAGACCCAGTACTTC
TRBJ2-3 NA NA TRBV29-1 CSVATLGTDTQYF TGCAGCGTCGCTACCCTTGGCACAGATACGCAGTATTTT
TRBJ1-6 NA TRBD1 TRBV4-1 CASRLRQGDNSPLHF TGCGCCAGCAGACTCAGACAGGGGGACAATTCACCCCTCCACTTT
TRBJ1-4 NA TRBD1 TRBV4-3 CASSQRTGEKLFF TGCGCCAGCAGCCAAAGGACAGGGGAAAAACTGTTTTTT
TRBJ2-3 NA NA TRBV6-2/TRBV6-3 CASSYPGTELTDTQYF TGTGCCAGCAGTTACCCGGGGACGGAATTAACAGATACGCAGTATTTT
TRBJ1-2 NA NA TRBV29-1 CSVVSASYGYTF TGCAGCGTTGTGTCAGCCTCCTATGGCTACACCTTC
TRBJ1-1 NA NA TRBV28 CASSYLNELAFF TGTGCCAGCAGTTATTTAAATGAGTTAGCTTTCTTT
TRBJ2-7 few TRBD2 TRBV28 CASSLGGRYEQYF TGTGCCAGCAGTTTAGGCGGGAGGTACGAGCAGTACTTC